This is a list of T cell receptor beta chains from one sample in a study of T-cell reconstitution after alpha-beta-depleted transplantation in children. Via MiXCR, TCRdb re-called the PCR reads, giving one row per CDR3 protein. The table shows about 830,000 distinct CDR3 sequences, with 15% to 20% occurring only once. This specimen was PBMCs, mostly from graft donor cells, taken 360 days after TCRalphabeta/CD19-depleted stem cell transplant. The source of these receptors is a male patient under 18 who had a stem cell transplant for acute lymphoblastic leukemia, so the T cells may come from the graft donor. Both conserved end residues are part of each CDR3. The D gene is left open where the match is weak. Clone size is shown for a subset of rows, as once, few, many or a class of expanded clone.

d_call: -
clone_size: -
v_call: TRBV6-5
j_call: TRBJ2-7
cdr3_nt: TGTGCCAGCAGTTACTCAGGCGGGAAAGCCTACGAGCAGTACTTC
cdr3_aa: CASSYSGGKAYEQYF

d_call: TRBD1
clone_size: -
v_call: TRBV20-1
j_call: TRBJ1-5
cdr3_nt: TGCAGTGGGTCCAGGGGGATTGACCAGCCCCAGCATTTT
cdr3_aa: CSGSRGIDQPQHF

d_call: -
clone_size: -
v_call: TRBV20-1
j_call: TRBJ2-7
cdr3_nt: TGCAGTGCAGCGGCACTAGTCTACGAGCAGTACTTC
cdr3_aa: CSAAALVYEQYF

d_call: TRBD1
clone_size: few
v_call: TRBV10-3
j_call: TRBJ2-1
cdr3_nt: TGTGCCATCAGTGAGGCGCAGGGGGTTGAGCAGTTCTTC
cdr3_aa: CAISEAQGVEQFF

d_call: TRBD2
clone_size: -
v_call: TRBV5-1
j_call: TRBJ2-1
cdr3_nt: TGCGCCAGCAGCTCGGAGGGGGATAGCGGGAGGTTGTACAATGAGCAGTTCTTC
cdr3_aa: CASSSEGDSGRLYNEQFF

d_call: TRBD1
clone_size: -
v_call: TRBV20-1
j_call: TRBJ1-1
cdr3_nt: TGCAGTGCTAGAGCCCCGGGACAGGGGTCCACTGAAGCTTTCTTT
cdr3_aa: CSARAPGQGSTEAFF

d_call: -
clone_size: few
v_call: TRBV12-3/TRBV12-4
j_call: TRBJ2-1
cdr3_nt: TGTGCCAGCAGTTTATACGGAGGGGAACCGAATGAGCAGTTCTTC
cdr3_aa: CASSLYGGEPNEQFF

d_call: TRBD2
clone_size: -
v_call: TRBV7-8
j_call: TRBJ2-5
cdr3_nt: TGTGCCAGCAGCCTATACCTTCTAGCGGGGCTACAAGAGACCCAGTACTTC
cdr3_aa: CASSLYLLAGLQETQYF

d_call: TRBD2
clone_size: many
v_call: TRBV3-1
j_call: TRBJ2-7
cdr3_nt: TGTGCCAGCAGCCGCAGGACTAGCTACGAGCAGTACTTC
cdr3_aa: CASSRRTSYEQYF

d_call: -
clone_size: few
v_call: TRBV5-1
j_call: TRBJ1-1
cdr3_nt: TGCGCCAGCAGCTTTTCCGGGGCTGAAGCTTTCTTT
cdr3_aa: CASSFSGAEAFF

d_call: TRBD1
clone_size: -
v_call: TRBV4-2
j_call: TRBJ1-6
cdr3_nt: TGTGCCAGCAGCCGACAGGGAGATTCACCCCTCCACTTT
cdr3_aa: CASSRQGDSPLHF

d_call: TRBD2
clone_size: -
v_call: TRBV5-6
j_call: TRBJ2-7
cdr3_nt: TGTGCCAGCAGCTTGGCCGGGACTAGCGGGCCCCACGAGCAGTACTTC
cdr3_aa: CASSLAGTSGPHEQYF

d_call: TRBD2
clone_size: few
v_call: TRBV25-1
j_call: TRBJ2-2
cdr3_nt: TGTGCCAGCAGTGAATGGGGACTAGCGGGAAAGAACACCGGGGAGCTGTTTTTT
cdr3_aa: CASSEWGLAGKNTGELFF

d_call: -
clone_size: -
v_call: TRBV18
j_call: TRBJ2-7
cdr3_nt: TGTGCCAGCTCCCACGGGCGGGACGTCTACGAGCAGTACTTC
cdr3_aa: CASSHGRDVYEQYF

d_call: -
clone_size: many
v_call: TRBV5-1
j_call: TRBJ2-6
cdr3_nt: TGCGCCAGCAGCCTGGGACACACTGTGGGGGTCTCTGGGGCCAACGTCCTGACTTTC
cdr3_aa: CASSLGHTVGVSGANVLTF

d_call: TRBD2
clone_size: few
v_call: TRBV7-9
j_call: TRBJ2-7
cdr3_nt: TGTGCCAGCAGCTTAGAGCCCCTCGGGGTAGCGGGACACGAGCAGTACTTC
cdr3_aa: CASSLEPLGVAGHEQYF

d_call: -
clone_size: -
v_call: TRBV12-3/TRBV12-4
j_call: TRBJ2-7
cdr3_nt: TGTGCCAGCAGTTTAAGTGAGTTCTACGAGCAGTACTTC
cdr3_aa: CASSLSEFYEQYF

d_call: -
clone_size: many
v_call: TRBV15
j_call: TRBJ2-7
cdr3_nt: TGTGCCACCAGCAGAGATTTCTACGAGCAGTACTTC
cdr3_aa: CATSRDFYEQYF

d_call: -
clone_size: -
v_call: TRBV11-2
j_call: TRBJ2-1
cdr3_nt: TGTGCCAGCAGCCCCCACGTTGTATCCTACAATGAGCAGTTCTTC
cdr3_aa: CASSPHVVSYNEQFF

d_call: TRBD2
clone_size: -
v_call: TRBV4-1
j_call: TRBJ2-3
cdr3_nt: TGCGCCAGCAGCCAAGCGGAGACTAGCGGAACAGATACGCAGTATTTT
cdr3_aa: CASSQAETSGTDTQYF

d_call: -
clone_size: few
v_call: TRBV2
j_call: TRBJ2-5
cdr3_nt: TGTGCCAGCAGTGAAGGGCCCCCCCAGTACTTC
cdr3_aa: CASSEGPPQYF

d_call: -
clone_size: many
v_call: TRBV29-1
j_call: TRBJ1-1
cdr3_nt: TGCAGCGTTGAATTTTGGGCTACTGAAGCTTTCTTT
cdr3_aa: CSVEFWATEAFF

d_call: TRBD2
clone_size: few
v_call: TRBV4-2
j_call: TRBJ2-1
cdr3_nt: TGTGCCAGCAGCCCGATTGCAGCGGGAATAAATGAGCAGTTCTTC
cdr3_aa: CASSPIAAGINEQFF

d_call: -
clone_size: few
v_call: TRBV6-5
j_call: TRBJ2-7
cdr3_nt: TGTGCCAGCAGTTACAACGGCCGGGATGGCGAGCAGTACTTC
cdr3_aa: CASSYNGRDGEQYF

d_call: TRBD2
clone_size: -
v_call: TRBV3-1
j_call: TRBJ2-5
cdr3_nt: TGTGCCAGCAGCAGGGCTAGCGGTCGCCCCTACTTC
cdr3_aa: CASSRASGRPYF

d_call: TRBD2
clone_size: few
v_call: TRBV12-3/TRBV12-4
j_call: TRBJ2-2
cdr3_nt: TGTGCCAGCAGCTGCCCCCTTGGAGCGGGAGTCGCCGGGGAGCTGTTTTTT
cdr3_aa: CASSCPLGAGVAGELFF

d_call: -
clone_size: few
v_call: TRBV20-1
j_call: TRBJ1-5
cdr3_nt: TGCAGTGCTAGAGATAGGAGGACAAATCAGCCCCAGCATTTT
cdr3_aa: CSARDRRTNQPQHF

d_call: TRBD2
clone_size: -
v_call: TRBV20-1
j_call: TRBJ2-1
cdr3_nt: TGCAGTGCTAGGCTCACCGGGACTAGCGGGAAGAATGAGCAGTTCTTC
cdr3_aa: CSARLTGTSGKNEQFF

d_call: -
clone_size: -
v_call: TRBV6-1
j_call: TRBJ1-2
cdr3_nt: TGTGCCAGCAGTGAAGACCCCTCGGCAGGCTATGGCTACACCTTC
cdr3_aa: CASSEDPSAGYGYTF

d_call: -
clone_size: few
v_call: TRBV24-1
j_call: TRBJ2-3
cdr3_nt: TGTGCCACCAGCCCCGATGGGGGAGATACGCAGTATTTT
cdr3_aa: CATSPDGGDTQYF

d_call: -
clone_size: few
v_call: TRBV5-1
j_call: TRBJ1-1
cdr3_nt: TGCGCCAGCAGCCACGACCGGGGCACTGAAGCTTTCTTT
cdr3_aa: CASSHDRGTEAFF

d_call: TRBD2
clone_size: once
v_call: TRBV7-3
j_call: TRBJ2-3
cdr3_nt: TGTGCCAGCAGCGAAACTAGCGGACTAACAGATACGCAGTATTTT
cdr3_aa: CASSETSGLTDTQYF

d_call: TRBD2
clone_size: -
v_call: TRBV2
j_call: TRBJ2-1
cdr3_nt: TGTGCCAGCCTGGTGGAGCGGGGCCCCCCCAATGAGCAGTTCTTC
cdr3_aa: CASLVERGPPNEQFF